One and the same sample provided the 16 T cell receptor beta chains below, sequenced in a study of shared clonotypes between healthy human individuals. Assay: immunoSEQ multiplex PCR; the TCRdb copy retains only in-frame clones and omits some. The sample yields about 2.3 million clones, 85% to 95% seen once. Material for sequencing was naive CD4+ T cells from PBMCs. Subset meaning: CD45RA+ positively selected. These receptors all stem from a man aged 18 to 29 in good health. Some clones in this sample may be carry-over from other donors' samples.

The genes are TRBV7-3 and TRBJ1-1; D gene uncertain. Germline V gene data show CDR1 as SGHTA and CDR2 as FQGTGA. Trimming removed 5 bases at V and 1 base at J, with 8 bases between. CDR3 size: 13 residues. This chain's CDR3 is CASSPEWNTEAFF. DNA of the CDR3: TGTGCCAGCAGCCCGGAGTGGAACACTGAAGCTTTCTTT. Based on the CDR3 plus reference TRBV7-3 and TRBJ1-1, the full variable domain is GAGVSQTPSNKVTEKGKYVELRCDPISGHTALYWYRQSLGQGPEFLIYFQGTGAADDSGLPNDRFFAVRPEGSVSTLKIQRTERGDSAVYLCASSPEWNTEAFFGQGTRLTVV.

As DNA, the CDR3 is TGTGCCAGCAGTTTATTTGTCACCCGAGGCAATCAGCCCCAGCATTTT. Protein sequence: CASSLFVTRGNQPQHF. The chain combines TRBV28 with TRBJ1-5; D is unclear. This CDR3 has 16 residues. Trimming cost V 1 base and J 2 bases, with 12 bases left between them. Germline assignment: CDR1 MDHEN and CDR2 SYDVKM. Variable domain in full (rest from reference TRBV28 and TRBJ1-5): DVKVTQSSRYLVKRTGEKVFLECVQDMDHENMFWYRQDPGLGLRLIYFSYDVKMKEKGDIPEGYSVSREKKERFSLILESASTNQTSMYLCASSLFVTRGNQPQHFGDGTRLSIL.

V and J are TRBV9 and TRBJ1-3, with D possibly TRBD1 on 5 matching bases. V was shortened by 4 bases and J by 0 bases, with 14 bases between the two germline ends. The CDR3 totals 16 residues. Germline V gene data show CDR1 as SGDLS and CDR2 as YYNGEE. Written as DNA, the CDR3 is TGTGCCAGCAGCTCAACGGGGCCGAACTCTGGAAACACCATATATTTT. Its protein is CASSSTGPNSGNTIYF.

Notes on this clone: Other DNA sequences of this sample code for an identical CDR3. The rearrangement uses TRBV5-1 and TRBJ1-4; 8 nucleotides line up with TRBD1. CDR1 is SGHRS, CDR2 YFSETQ, per germline. The CDR3 is 14 residues long. Trimming cost V 0 bases and J 6 bases; bases outside gene matches: 1. The CDR3 protein is CASSLGQGYEKLFF. The DNA for the CDR3 is TGCGCCAGCAGCTTGGGACAGGGGTATGAAAAACTGTTTTTT.

This clone occurred once. Compared with germline, one end of the junction differs, possibly owing to a read error. This chain connects TRBV7-9 to TRBJ2-7; TRBD2 might be the D (5 bases). Germline V gene data show CDR1 as SEHNR and CDR2 as FQNEAQ (reference sequence). The CDR3 consists of 11 residues. CDR3 sequence (DNA): TGTGCCAGCAGCTTAGGAAGAGGGCGAAACTTC. It codes for CASSLGRGRNF.

Only one count was recorded for this clone. The genes are TRBV12-5 and TRBJ1-1; 8 nucleotides align to TRBD1. The V gene's germline CDR1 is LGHNT and CDR2 FRNRAP. There are 20 residues in the CDR3. Unmatched junction bases numbered 16, after V lost 0 bases and J lost 1 base. The CDR3 loop is CASGLVLAHSGGGTNTEAFF. The CDR3 DNA reads as TGTGCTAGTGGTTTGGTACTGGCCCACTCAGGGGGCGGGACGAACACTGAAGCTTTCTTT.

The chain employs TRBV7-8 and TRBJ1-4, with TRBD1 matching 8 bases. Trimming cost V 6 bases and J 5 bases; bases outside gene matches: 8. This CDR3 has 15 amino acids. Germline CDR1 and CDR2: SGHVS and FQNEAQ. In DNA, the CDR3 is TGTGCCAGCAGATCCGGGACAGGAGACAATGAAAAACTGTTTTTT. It yields the protein CASRSGTGDNEKLFF.

The J gene is TRBJ2-1, the V gene TRBV30, with 11 positions matching TRBD2. J gave up 8 bases and V 0 bases, and 18 bases lay outside the gene matches. The CDR3 spans 19 residues. CDR1 and CDR2 from the germline V gene are GTSNPN and SVGIG (reference sequence). CDR3 in DNA: TGTGCCTGGAGTGTAAAGCAGGGGGCCCGACTAGCGGGATTGTATGAGCAGTTCTTC. Translated: CAWSVKQGARLAGLYEQFF. The full variable domain, completed using reference TRBV30 and TRBJ2-1, is SQTIHQWPATLVQPVGSPLSLECTVEGTSNPNLYWYRQAAGRGLQLLFYSVGIGQISSEVPQNLSASRPQDRQFILSSKKLLLSDSGFYLCAWSVKQGARLAGLYEQFFGPGTRLTVL.

The chain couples TRBV7-2 to TRBJ2-6; 8 bases fit TRBD1. The trim removed 4 bases at V and 2 bases at J, leaving 7 bases unmatched. The CDR3 runs to 17 residues. CDR1 is SGHTA, CDR2 FQGNSA, per germline. The chain's CDR3 is CASSSGTGLAGANVLTF. The CDR3 nucleotides are TGTGCCAGCAGCTCCGGGACAGGCCTGGCTGGGGCCAACGTCCTGACTTTC.

This rearrangement joins TRBV11-2 to TRBJ2-1, with a possible D match to TRBD2 (6 bases). Looked up from germline, CDR1 is SGHAT and CDR2 is FQNNGV. The CDR3 extends over 16 amino acids. V lost 5 bases and J 0 bases, leaving 14 bases between the germline ends. Written as DNA, the CDR3 is TGTGCCAGCAGCCCCGCACGGGGGAGCTCCTACAATGAGCAGTTCTTC. This encodes CASSPARGSSYNEQFF.

The CDR3 nucleotides are TGCAGCGCCATAGCGGGAGACTACTACAATGAGCAGTTCTTC. Translating it yields CSAIAGDYYNEQFF. The chain has TRBV29-1 and TRBJ2-1; 9 bases line up with TRBD2. CDR3 size: 14 residues. Germline loops: CDR1 SQVTM, CDR2 ANQGSEA. The trim removed 7 bases at V and 3 bases at J, leaving 7 bases unmatched.

This rearrangement joins TRBV4-1 to TRBJ2-7; 11 bases are a match to TRBD1. CDR1 MGHRA and CDR2 YSYEKL come from the germline V gene. The CDR3 length is 16 residues. V was clipped by 0 bases and J by 5 bases; unmatched bases: 6. This chain's CDR3 is CASSQDRGTGGHEQYF. In DNA, the CDR3 is TGCGCCAGCAGCCAAGATCGGGGGACAGGGGGACACGAGCAGTACTTC.

The chain carries TRBV19 and TRBJ2-1; D might be TRBD1 (5 bases). CDR1 and CDR2 from the germline V gene are LNHDA and SQIVND (reference sequence). Trimming removed 3 bases from V and 2 bases from J, with 11 bases in between. There are 15 residues in the CDR3. The CDR3 nucleotides read TGTGCCAGTAGTATTTTAAGGGGTCCCTACAATGAGCAGTTCTTC. This translates into CASSILRGPYNEQFF.

The chain employs TRBV4-3 and TRBJ2-2, with TRBD2 matching 12 bases. CDR3 length: 16 residues. From germline, CDR1 is LGHNA and CDR2 YSLEER. The V and J ends lost 6 bases and 2 bases, in that order; junction bases with no gene match: 4. The CDR3: CASRKGLAGNTGELFF. In DNA, the CDR3 is TGCGCCAGCAGAAAAGGACTAGCGGGAAACACCGGGGAGCTGTTTTTT.

The V and J genes are TRBV2 and TRBJ2-7; D gene uncertain. The germline gives CDR1 SNHLY, CDR2 FYNNEI. V lost 7 bases and J 4 bases, leaving 8 bases between the germline ends. The CDR3 spans 11 residues. The CDR3 protein is CASKPEYEQYF. CDR3 nucleotides: TGTGCCAGCAAGCCGGAATACGAGCAGTACTTC.

This clone was seen once. In the same sample, other DNA sequences code for this CDR3. The chain links TRBV20-1 to TRBJ2-5; no reliable D call. Germline V gene sequence: CDR1 DFQATT, CDR2 SNEGSKA (reference sequence). The CDR3 extends over 11 amino acids. Trimming took off 3 bases at V and 5 bases at J, with 7 bases between the two ends. The CDR3 region has the DNA TGCAGTGCTAGTTTTGGGGAGACCCAGTACTTC. Translation gives CSASFGETQYF.